The 20 T cell receptor beta chains presented below share a single source sample, sequenced in a study of T cell clones after liver transplantation. The method was immunoSEQ multiplex PCR; TCRdb's version includes in-frame clones alone and lacks a portion of them. In the table there are about 19,000 clones, about 90% of which are singletons. Specimen: CD8+ T cells from blood, collected before liver transplant. The receptors were sampled from a human donor who received a liver transplant.

The chain couples TRBV11-3 to TRBJ1-5; possible D gene TRBD1, 5 bases. The ends were cut back, 5 bases at V and 9 bases at J, with 29 bases in the middle. The CDR3 sequence is 18 residues long. Looked up from germline, CDR1 is SGHNT and CDR2 is YENEEA. CDR3 protein: CASSLGGTAPRFTRPQHF. DNA for the CDR3: TGTGCCAGCAGCCTGGGGGGGACGGCCCCGCGATTTACACGGCCCCAGCATTTT. The full variable domain, in which reference TRBV11-3 and TRBJ1-5 provide the parts outside the CDR3, is EAGVVQSPRYKIIEKKQPVAFWCNPISGHNTLYWYLQNLGQGPELLIRYENEEAVDDSQLPKDRFSAERLKGVDSTLKIQPAELGDSAVYLCASSLGGTAPRFTRPQHFGDGTRLSIL.

The chain carries TRBV7-9 and TRBJ1-1; no reliable D call. V was cut by 0 bases and J by 1 base, with 12 bases left in between. The CDR3 runs 16 residues. Germline loops: CDR1 SEHNR, CDR2 FQNEAQ (reference sequence). The CDR3, as DNA: TGTGCCAGCAGCTTAGCGATGGAGGAAGCGAACACTGAAGCTTTCTTT. Protein sequence: CASSLAMEEANTEAFF.

This clone was observed a single time. This chain joins TRBV5-1 and TRBJ1-1; no clear D gene. The CDR3 sequence is 14 residues long. V was shortened by 4 bases and J by 5 bases, with 15 bases between the two germline ends. Germline CDR1 and CDR2: SGHRS and YFSETQ. This chain's CDR3 is CASSQEAGGTEAFF. In DNA form, the CDR3 reads TGCGCCAGCAGCCAGGAGGCGGGCGGAACTGAAGCTTTCTTT.

The chain uses TRBV27 and TRBJ2-7, with D possibly matching TRBD1 (6 bases). Trimming took 4 bases from V and 3 from J, leaving 10 bases between them. This CDR3 has 13 amino acids. From germline, CDR1 is MNHEY and CDR2 SMNVEV (reference sequence). The CDR3 loop reads CASSWGHLYEQYF. The CDR3 nucleotides read TGTGCCAGCAGTTGGGGACATCTCTACGAGCAGTACTTC.

Only one count was recorded for this clone. V is TRBV2 and J is TRBJ2-5, with 10 bases lining up with TRBD1. The germline CDR1 and CDR2 sequences are SNHLY and FYNNEI. The CDR3 has 14 residues. The J segment lost 5 bases and the V segment lost 6 bases, leaving 6 bases of the junction unmatched. This CDR3 is CASRDRGRVETQYF. CDR3 DNA sequence: TGTGCCAGCAGAGACAGGGGGCGCGTTGAGACCCAGTACTTC. Full variable domain (remainder filled in from reference TRBV2 and TRBJ2-5): EPEVTQTPSHQVTQMGQEVILRCVPISNHLYFYWYRQILGQKVEFLVSFYNNEISEKSEIFDDQFSVERPDGSNFTLKIRSTKLEDSAMYFCASRDRGRVETQYFGPGTRLLVL.

This clone was detected a few times. The chain joins TRBV11-2 to TRBJ1-5; D is ambiguous. Germline lookup yields CDR1 SGHAT and CDR2 FQNNGV. This CDR3 has 15 residues. Trimming took off 5 bases at V and 4 bases at J, with 15 bases between the two ends. The CDR3 DNA follows: TGTGCCAGCAGCCCTACCAAAGCTGGGAATCAGCCCCAGCATTTT. This gives the protein CASSPTKAGNQPQHF. Drawing the rest from reference TRBV11-2 and TRBJ1-5, the complete variable domain is EAGVAQSPRYKIIEKRQSVAFWCNPISGHATLYWYQQILGQGPKLLIQFQNNGVVDDSQLPKDRFSAERLKGVDSTLKIQPAKLEDSAVYLCASSPTKAGNQPQHFGDGTRLSIL.

The gene calls are TRBV4-3 and TRBJ2-1; 11 nucleotides match TRBD2. This CDR3 has 18 residues. The germline V gene encodes CDR1 LGHNA and CDR2 YSLEER. The junction had 4 bases not matched to a gene; V was cut back by 0 bases and J by 0 bases. CDR3 in amino acids: CASSQDRGLAGSYNEQFF. The CDR3 DNA sequence: TGCGCCAGCAGCCAAGATAGAGGACTAGCGGGCTCCTACAATGAGCAGTTCTTC.

This clone was counted a single time. The V call is TRBV13, the J call TRBJ1-1; D is ambiguous. V was cut by 3 bases and J by 0 bases, with 11 bases left in between. Looked up from germline, CDR1 is PRHDT and CDR2 is FYEKMQ (reference sequence). This CDR3 is 15 amino acids long. Written as DNA, the CDR3 is TGTGCCAGCAGCTTGGGAGGAAACGTGAACACTGAAGCTTTCTTT. This codes for CASSLGGNVNTEAFF.

J is TRBJ2-2 and V is TRBV18, with D possibly being TRBD2 (6 bases). The V end lost 3 bases, the J end lost 1 base, and 9 bases lay between the germline ends. From germline, CDR1 is KGHSH and CDR2 LQKENI. This CDR3 spans 15 amino acids. The CDR3 here is CASSPSGVNTGELFF. CDR3 DNA: TGTGCCAGCTCACCGTCGGGGGTGAACACCGGGGAGCTGTTTTTT.

J is TRBJ1-1 and V is TRBV19; 9 nucleotides align to TRBD1. J lost 1 base, V lost 7 bases, and 4 bases had no gene match. CDR3 length: 14 residues. Germline V gene sequence: CDR1 LNHDA, CDR2 SQIVND (reference sequence). In DNA, the CDR3 is TGTGCCAGTAACCCGGGACAGGGGAACACTGAAGCTTTCTTT. Translating it yields CASNPGQGNTEAFF.

The rearrangement uses TRBV7-9 and TRBJ2-2; D call uncertain. The CDR3 consists of 15 residues. With 1 base removed from V and 4 bases from J, the gap between germline ends came to 10 bases. CDR1 SEHNR and CDR2 FQNEAQ come from the germline V gene (reference sequence). The CDR3 bases are TGTGCCAGCAGCTTAGAAGGCGCCTTCACCGGGGAGCTGTTTTTT. Translation: CASSLEGAFTGELFF.

The chain uses TRBV9 and TRBJ2-7, with D possibly called TRBD1 or TRBD2 (5 bases each). With 4 bases removed from V and 3 bases from J, the gap between germline ends came to 17 bases. The CDR3 length is 15 residues. CDR1 SGDLS and CDR2 YYNGEE come from the germline V gene. The CDR3 region has the DNA TGTGCCAGCAGCCGAGCCGGGACCGATTTCTACGAGCAGTACTTC. Its protein is CASSRAGTDFYEQYF.

This chain connects TRBV27 to TRBJ1-4; the match to TRBD1 covers 7 bases. Trimming at V came to 5 bases and at J to 5 bases, leaving 8 bases not matched to a gene. In germline, CDR1 is MNHEY, CDR2 SMNVEV (reference sequence). This CDR3 spans 15 amino acids. The CDR3 coding sequence is TGTGCCAGCAGTCCCCAGGGACAGCCAAATGAAAAACTGTTTTTT. Its translation is CASSPQGQPNEKLFF.

V and J are TRBV28 and TRBJ2-7, with D uncertain. Germline V gene sequence: CDR1 MDHEN, CDR2 SYDVKM. Deletions cut 3 bases from V and 3 bases from J, with 12 bases between. The CDR3 sequence is 14 residues long. The CDR3 reads CASSLISGNYEQYF. The CDR3 DNA reads as TGTGCCAGCAGTTTGATCTCTGGGAACTACGAGCAGTACTTC. Variable domain in full (rest from reference TRBV28 and TRBJ2-7): DVKVTQSSRYLVKRTGEKVFLECVQDMDHENMFWYRQDPGLGLRLIYFSYDVKMKEKGDIPEGYSVSREKKERFSLILESASTNQTSMYLCASSLISGNYEQYFGPGTRLTVT.

This rearrangement joins TRBV5-8 to TRBJ1-1, with D possibly TRBD1 on 5 matching bases. There are 14 residues in the CDR3. V lost 5 bases and J 1 base, leaving 12 bases between the germline ends. Germline CDR1 is SGHTS and CDR2 is YDEGEE. Here the CDR3 DNA reads TGTGCCAGCAGACCTTTTGGGGGGAACACTGAAGCTTTCTTT. Its translation is CASRPFGGNTEAFF.

The chain carries TRBV5-1 and TRBJ1-1, with a weak D call TRBD1 (5 bases). Trimming pared 4 bases from V and 0 bases from J, leaving 13 bases between. The CDR3 length is 15 residues. Germline values: CDR1 SGHRS, CDR2 YFSETQ. Written as DNA, the CDR3 is TGCGCCAGCAGCCGGGGGGAGTCAATGAACACTGAAGCTTTCTTT. Its translation is CASSRGESMNTEAFF.

The V and J genes are TRBV27 and TRBJ2-7; perhaps TRBD2 as D (5 bases). The length of the CDR3 is 15 residues. Germline assignment: CDR1 MNHEY and CDR2 SMNVEV (reference sequence). Between the trimmed V and J ends, which lost 4 bases and 3 bases, there was a span of 16 bases. The CDR3 nucleotides are TGTGCCAGCAGTTCCCGGGGTTTCCCAAACTACGAGCAGTACTTC. Translated, it gives CASSSRGFPNYEQYF.

The chain is built from TRBV2 and TRBJ1-1; D is possibly TRBD1 (5 bases). V gave up 1 base and J gave up 0 bases, with 6 bases separating them. The CDR3 covers 14 residues. CDR1 is SNHLY, CDR2 FYNNEI, per germline. The CDR3 here is CASSEGGMNTEAFF. The CDR3 DNA is TGTGCCAGCAGTGAAGGGGGGATGAACACTGAAGCTTTCTTT. The full variable domain, rest sourced from reference TRBV2 and TRBJ1-1, is EPEVTQTPSHQVTQMGQEVILRCVPISNHLYFYWYRQILGQKVEFLVSFYNNEISEKSEIFDDQFSVERPDGSNFTLKIRSTKLEDSAMYFCASSEGGMNTEAFFGQGTRLTVV.

V gene TRBV5-6 combines with J gene TRBJ1-2; TRBD1 aligns across 10 bases. Germline-derived CDR1 and CDR2 are SGHDT and YYEEEE. This CDR3 comprises 13 residues. J was trimmed by 4 bases and V by 5 bases; bases with no gene match: 2. CDR3 in amino acids: CASRGTGVYGYTF. CDR3 DNA: TGTGCCAGCAGGGGGACAGGGGTCTATGGCTACACCTTC.

The rearrangement joins TRBV16 to TRBJ2-7; D unresolved. V lost 4 bases and J lost 7, with 14 bases in between. Germline CDR1 and CDR2: KGHSY and FQNENV. The CDR3 spans 13 residues. The DNA of the CDR3 is TGTGCCAGCAGCCCAACAAGGGTGGTTGAGCAGTACTTC. It is translated as CASSPTRVVEQYF.